Listed below are T cell receptor beta chains from one sample, sequenced in a study of T cell responses to AZD1222 COVID-19 vaccine. This table comes from immunoSEQ multiplex PCR, and its TCRdb copy is limited to in-frame clones, with some not included. The table has about 150,000 clones, around 95% seen once. The source material was peripheral blood, sampled on day 0 of AZD1222 vaccination. These receptors all stem from an adult in good health. CDR3s include the opening cysteine and the closing phenylalanine or tryptophan. D genes are given only for firm matches. A row's size may be missing; if present it is once, few, many or a size class.

cdr3_length: 14; clone_size: NA; d_call: NA; j_call: TRBJ2-3; v_call: TRBV2; cdr3_aa: CASSEEDRTDTQYF; cdr3_nt: TGTGCCAGCAGTGAAGAGGACAGAACAGATACGCAGTATTTT
cdr3_length: 15; clone_size: NA; d_call: NA; j_call: TRBJ2-3; v_call: TRBV4-3; cdr3_aa: CASSQGPQATDTQYF; cdr3_nt: TGCGCCAGCAGCCAAGGACCCCAGGCCACAGATACGCAGTATTTT
cdr3_length: 15; clone_size: NA; d_call: NA; j_call: TRBJ1-6; v_call: TRBV5-1; cdr3_aa: CASSLGGGPFSPLHF; cdr3_nt: TGCGCCAGCAGCTTGGGTGGGGGGCCCTTTTCACCCCTCCACTTT
cdr3_length: 15; clone_size: NA; d_call: NA; j_call: TRBJ1-5; v_call: TRBV23-1; cdr3_aa: CASSQRDPLNQPQHF; cdr3_nt: TGCGCCAGCAGTCAACGGGACCCCCTCAATCAGCCCCAGCATTTT
cdr3_length: 12; clone_size: NA; d_call: NA; j_call: TRBJ1-2; v_call: TRBV9; cdr3_aa: CASSLGAYGYTF; cdr3_nt: TGTGCCAGCAGCTTAGGGGCCTATGGCTACACCTTC
cdr3_length: 14; clone_size: NA; d_call: NA; j_call: TRBJ1-5; v_call: TRBV27; cdr3_aa: CASRAGGGNQPQHF; cdr3_nt: TGTGCCAGCAGAGCCGGGGGGGGCAATCAGCCCCAGCATTTT
cdr3_length: 17; clone_size: NA; d_call: TRBD2; j_call: TRBJ2-3; v_call: TRBV3-1/TRBV3-2; cdr3_aa: CASSQDRGSGVTDTQYF; cdr3_nt: TGTGCCAGCAGCCAAGATCGAGGTAGCGGGGTCACAGATACGCAGTATTTT
cdr3_length: 16; clone_size: NA; d_call: NA; j_call: TRBJ2-2; v_call: TRBV12-2; cdr3_aa: CASRLAFRGTTGELVF; cdr3_nt: TGTGCAAGTCGCTTAGCCTTTCGGGGGACAACCGGGGAGCTGGTTTTT
cdr3_length: 18; clone_size: NA; d_call: NA; j_call: TRBJ2-1; v_call: TRBV19; cdr3_aa: CASSSISPWESSYNEQFF; cdr3_nt: TGTGCCAGTAGTTCCATCTCCCCTTGGGAGAGCTCCTACAATGAGCAGTTCTTC
cdr3_length: 13; clone_size: NA; d_call: TRBD1; j_call: TRBJ1-2; v_call: TRBV5-5; cdr3_aa: CASGQEQGDGYTF; cdr3_nt: TGTGCCAGCGGTCAAGAGCAGGGGGACGGCTACACCTTC
cdr3_length: 14; clone_size: NA; d_call: NA; j_call: TRBJ1-6; v_call: TRBV15; cdr3_aa: CATSRPGNNSPLHF; cdr3_nt: TGTGCCACCAGCAGACCAGGGAATAATTCACCCCTCCACTTT
cdr3_length: 15; clone_size: NA; d_call: TRBD2; j_call: TRBJ2-1; v_call: TRBV27; cdr3_aa: CASSYLPGLAGEQFF; cdr3_nt: TGTGCCAGCAGTTACCTGCCGGGACTAGCGGGTGAGCAGTTCTTC
cdr3_length: 16; clone_size: NA; d_call: TRBD1; j_call: TRBJ1-4; v_call: TRBV5-1; cdr3_aa: CASSFKPGTGNEKLFF; cdr3_nt: TGCGCCAGCAGCTTTAAGCCCGGGACAGGGAATGAAAAACTGTTTTTT
cdr3_length: 13; clone_size: NA; d_call: NA; j_call: TRBJ1-1; v_call: TRBV7-9; cdr3_aa: CASTRYEYTEAFF; cdr3_nt: TGTGCCAGCACCCGTTACGAGTACACTGAAGCTTTCTTT
cdr3_length: 16; clone_size: NA; d_call: TRBD1; j_call: TRBJ1-2; v_call: TRBV27; cdr3_aa: CASSPTWTGENYGYTF; cdr3_nt: TGTGCCAGCAGCCCCACATGGACAGGGGAGAACTATGGCTACACCTTC
cdr3_length: 16; clone_size: NA; d_call: TRBD2; j_call: TRBJ2-5; v_call: TRBV5-1; cdr3_aa: CASSDRLAGGPKTQYF; cdr3_nt: TGCGCCAGCAGCGATAGACTAGCGGGGGGGCCAAAGACCCAGTACTTC
cdr3_length: 15; clone_size: NA; d_call: NA; j_call: TRBJ1-6; v_call: TRBV3-1/TRBV3-2; cdr3_aa: CASSQALGPESPLHF; cdr3_nt: TGTGCCAGCAGCCAAGCGTTAGGGCCCGAATCACCCCTCCACTTT
cdr3_length: 18; clone_size: NA; d_call: TRBD2; j_call: TRBJ2-1; v_call: TRBV7-3; cdr3_aa: CASSFGLAPLAGANEQFF; cdr3_nt: TGTGCCAGCAGCTTCGGGCTTGCCCCCCTAGCGGGAGCTAATGAGCAGTTCTTC
cdr3_length: 11; clone_size: NA; d_call: TRBD1; j_call: TRBJ1-1; v_call: TRBV20-1; cdr3_aa: CSARRDRGAFF; cdr3_nt: TGCAGTGCTAGAAGGGACAGGGGAGCTTTCTTT
cdr3_length: 15; clone_size: NA; d_call: NA; j_call: TRBJ1-2; v_call: TRBV11-2; cdr3_aa: CASSSSRPLLDGYTF; cdr3_nt: TGTGCCAGCAGCTCATCCCGGCCCCTCCTTGATGGCTACACCTTC
cdr3_length: 13; clone_size: few; d_call: NA; j_call: TRBJ1-2; v_call: TRBV27; cdr3_aa: CASSLSLNYGYTF; cdr3_nt: TGTGCCAGCAGTCTTAGCCTCAACTATGGCTACACCTTC
cdr3_length: 11; clone_size: NA; d_call: NA; j_call: TRBJ2-2; v_call: TRBV6-2/TRBV6-3; cdr3_aa: CASSLYGELFF; cdr3_nt: TGTGCCAGCAGTCTCTACGGGGAGCTGTTTTTT
cdr3_length: 15; clone_size: NA; d_call: TRBD2; j_call: TRBJ2-1; v_call: TRBV5-5; cdr3_aa: CASSSTGGPYNEQFF; cdr3_nt: TGTGCCAGCAGCTCTACGGGGGGGCCCTACAATGAGCAGTTCTTC
cdr3_length: 15; clone_size: NA; d_call: NA; j_call: TRBJ1-1; v_call: TRBV3-1/TRBV3-2; cdr3_aa: CASSQDLGRKTEAFF; cdr3_nt: TGTGCCAGCAGCCAAGATCTAGGCAGGAAAACTGAAGCTTTCTTT
cdr3_length: 15; clone_size: NA; d_call: TRBD1; j_call: TRBJ2-3; v_call: TRBV6-5; cdr3_aa: CASSYGTGGTDTQYF; cdr3_nt: TGTGCCAGCAGTTACGGGACAGGGGGGACAGATACGCAGTATTTT
cdr3_length: 13; clone_size: NA; d_call: NA; j_call: TRBJ1-5; v_call: TRBV15; cdr3_aa: CATSRDRGTPQHF; cdr3_nt: TGTGCCACCAGCAGAGATAGAGGTACGCCCCAGCATTTT
cdr3_length: 14; clone_size: NA; d_call: NA; j_call: TRBJ2-3; v_call: TRBV19; cdr3_aa: CASSFSAITDTQYF; cdr3_nt: TGTGCCAGTAGTTTTAGCGCGATCACAGATACGCAGTATTTT
cdr3_length: 13; clone_size: NA; d_call: NA; j_call: TRBJ2-1; v_call: TRBV19; cdr3_aa: CASTRNSYNEQFF; cdr3_nt: TGTGCCAGTACCCGGAACTCCTACAATGAGCAGTTCTTC
cdr3_length: 15; clone_size: NA; d_call: NA; j_call: TRBJ2-1; v_call: TRBV7-2; cdr3_aa: CASSYSESSYNEQFF; cdr3_nt: TGTGCCAGCAGCTATAGCGAGAGCTCCTACAATGAGCAGTTCTTC